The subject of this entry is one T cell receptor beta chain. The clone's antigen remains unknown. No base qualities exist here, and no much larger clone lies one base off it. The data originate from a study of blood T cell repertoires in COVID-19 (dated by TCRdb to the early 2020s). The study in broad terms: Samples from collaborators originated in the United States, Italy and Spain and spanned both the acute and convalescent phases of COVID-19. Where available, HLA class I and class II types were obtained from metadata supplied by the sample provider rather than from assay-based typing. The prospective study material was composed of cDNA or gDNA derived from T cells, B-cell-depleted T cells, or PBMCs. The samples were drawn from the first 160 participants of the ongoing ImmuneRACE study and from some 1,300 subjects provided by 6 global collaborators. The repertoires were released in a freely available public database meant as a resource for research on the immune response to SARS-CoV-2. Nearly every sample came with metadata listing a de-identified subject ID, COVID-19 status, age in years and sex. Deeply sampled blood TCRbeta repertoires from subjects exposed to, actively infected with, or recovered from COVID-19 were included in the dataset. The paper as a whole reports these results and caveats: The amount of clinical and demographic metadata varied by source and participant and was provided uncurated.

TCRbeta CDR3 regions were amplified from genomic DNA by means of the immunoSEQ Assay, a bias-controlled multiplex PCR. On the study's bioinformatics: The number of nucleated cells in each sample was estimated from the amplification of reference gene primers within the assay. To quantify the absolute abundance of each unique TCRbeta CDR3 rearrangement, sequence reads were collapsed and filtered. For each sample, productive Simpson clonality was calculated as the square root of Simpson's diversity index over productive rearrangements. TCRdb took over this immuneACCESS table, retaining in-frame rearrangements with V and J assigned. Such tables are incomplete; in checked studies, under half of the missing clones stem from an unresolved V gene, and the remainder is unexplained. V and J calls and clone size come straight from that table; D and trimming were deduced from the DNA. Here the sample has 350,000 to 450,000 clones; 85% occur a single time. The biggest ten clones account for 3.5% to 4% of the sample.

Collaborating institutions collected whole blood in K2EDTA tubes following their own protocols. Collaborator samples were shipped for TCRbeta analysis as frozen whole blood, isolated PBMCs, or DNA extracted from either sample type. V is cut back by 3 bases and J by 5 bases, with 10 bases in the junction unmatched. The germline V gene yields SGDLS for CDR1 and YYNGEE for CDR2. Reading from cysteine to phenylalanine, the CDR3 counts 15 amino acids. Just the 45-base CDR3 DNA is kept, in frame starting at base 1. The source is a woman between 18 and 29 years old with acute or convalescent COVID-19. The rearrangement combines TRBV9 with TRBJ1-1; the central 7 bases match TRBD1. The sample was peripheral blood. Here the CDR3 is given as CASSEEGQPGTEAFF. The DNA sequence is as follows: TGTGCCAGCAGCGAGGAGGGACAGCCGGGGACTGAAGCTTTCTTT.